This T cell receptor (beta chain) was captured in a study of vaccination and CD4 T cells after COVID-19. Whole-study context: Recovered patients in the cohort numbered six men and four women, two of them Hispanic. Stimulation used overlapping spike peptides from SARS-CoV-2, HCoV-NL63, HCoV-OC43 and HCoV-229E.

The germline gives CDR1 DFQATT, CDR2 SNEGSKA (reference sequence). Trimming shortened V by 3 bases and J by 7 bases, and 7 bases separated the two germline ends. The CDR3 covers 11 residues. Treatment: approximately 10-day PBMC culture with coronavirus spike peptide pools or control peptides (ViraFEST assay). Researchers reported culturing about 2.1 million PBMCs per well with approximately 10 IU/ml IL-2 and about 9 ug/ml peptide pools. Note on this clonotype: The antigen is unknown.

Cultured CD4+ T cells had their DNA profiled by the Oncomine TCR Beta short-read assay. Researchers extracted genomic DNA from CD4+ T cells that had been cultured. Each CDR3 protein is one row after TCRdb ran MiXCR on the PCR reads. The data show 20,000 to 25,000 distinct CDR3 sequences, with about two fifths seen just once and roughly 13% held by the top ten. This chain connects TRBV20-1 to TRBJ1-3, with no clear D. The sequenced sample was CD4+ T cells from blood, cultured in vitro. The clonotype originates from a human donor who had recovered from COVID-19. The CDR3, as DNA: TGCAGTGCTAGCGGAGGCAACACCATATATTTT. Protein: CSASGGNTIYF.